The entry below describes one TCR beta chain. A read error may account for a junction end that differs from germline. This sample stems from a study of cytomegalovirus exposure and HLA in healthy donors. Among the donors, all were healthy bone marrow donors. The primer mix had 60 Vbeta and 13 Jbeta primers. Generated by immunoSEQ multiplex PCR, the TCRdb table keeps only in-frame clones and is missing some. The table shows roughly 180,000 clones, with around 80% occurring only once. CDR1 SNHLY and CDR2 FYNNEI come from the germline V gene. The CDR3 extends over 14 amino acids. This receptor was obtained from a man between 18 and 29 years old in good health and CMV-seronegative. The chain is built from TRBV2 and TRBJ1-1, with 7 positions matching TRBD1. The sample taken for sequencing was PBMCs. The CDR3 coding sequence is TGTGCCAGCAGTCTTATGACAGGGAACCCTGAAGCTTTCTTT. Translating gives CASSLMTGNPEAFF. The full variable domain, its missing parts supplied by reference TRBV2 and TRBJ1-1, is EPEVTQTPSHQVTQMGQEVILRCVPISNHLYFYWYRQILGQKVEFLVSFYNNEISEKSEIFDDQFSVERPDGSNFTLKIRSTKLEDSAMYFCASSLMTGNPEAFFGQGTRLTVV.